A single sample gave rise to the 19 T cell receptor beta chains below, sequenced in a study of T cell responses to AZD1222 COVID-19 vaccine. Clones were read by immunoSEQ multiplex PCR, and TCRdb kept only the in-frame ones, dropping some. The sample shows approximately 120,000 clones, nearly 90% of them seen only once. The sequenced sample was peripheral blood, obtained on day 0 of MenACWY control vaccination. All receptors come from an adult in good health.

This chain links TRBV13 with TRBJ2-3, with D uncertain. The germline CDR1 and CDR2 sequences are PRHDT and FYEKMQ (reference sequence). This CDR3 comprises 16 residues. Trimming took off 1 base at V and 0 bases at J, with 11 bases between the two ends. CDR3 bases: TGTGCCAGCAGCTTAGAGGGTCAGTCTAGCACAGATACGCAGTATTTT. Its translation: CASSLEGQSSTDTQYF.

This clone appeared a single time. The V gene is TRBV28, the J gene TRBJ1-3, with 8 bases that match TRBD1. The CDR3 spans 14 residues. Germline trimming cut 6 bases from V and 2 bases from J; bases unmatched to any gene: 3. Germline CDR1 and CDR2: MDHEN and SYDVKM. This chain's CDR3 is CASRTTGAGNTIYF. As DNA, the CDR3 is TGTGCCAGCAGGACGACAGGGGCTGGAAACACCATATATTTT.

V gene TRBV12-5 combines with J gene TRBJ1-5; D gene ambiguous. Between the trimmed V and J ends, which lost 2 bases and 2 bases, there was a span of 31 bases. The V gene's germline CDR1 is LGHNT and CDR2 FRNRAP. This CDR3 is 22 amino acids long. The CDR3 DNA reads TGTGCTAGTGGTTTGCCTCAACGGGAGACGAAGTATACACCACACGGCAATCAGCCCCAGCATTTT. Translated, it gives CASGLPQRETKYTPHGNQPQHF.

The rearrangement links TRBV16 to TRBJ1-5; TRBD1 matches 8 bases. The CDR3 sequence is 14 residues long. J was trimmed by 2 bases and V by 4 bases; bases with no gene match: 1. The germline V gene encodes CDR1 KGHSY and CDR2 FQNENV. The CDR3 spells CASSPQGGNQPQHF. The CDR3 DNA reads as TGTGCCAGCAGCCCACAGGGGGGCAATCAGCCCCAGCATTTT.

The V gene is TRBV2, the J gene TRBJ2-1, with D possibly being TRBD1 (6 bases). The CDR3 extends over 14 amino acids. Deletions cut 10 bases from V and 0 bases from J, with 13 bases between. Germline assignment: CDR1 SNHLY and CDR2 FYNNEI. This CDR3 is CATGQPSSYNEQFF. In DNA form, the CDR3 reads TGTGCCACCGGACAGCCCAGCTCCTACAATGAGCAGTTCTTC.

This clone showed up just a few times. The gene calls are TRBV29-1 and TRBJ1-1; no reliable D call. V shed 0 bases and J shed 4 bases, with 15 bases lying between them. Germline V CDR1 and CDR2: SQVTM, ANQGSEA. This CDR3 is 15 amino acids long. The CDR3 DNA is TGCAGCGTTGAAGATCTCGAACAGAGGCCCACTGAAGCTTTCTTT. It specifies CSVEDLEQRPTEAFF.

This chain joins TRBV11-2 and TRBJ1-4; D unclear. V lost 3 bases, J lost 0 bases, and 5 bases lay in between. The CDR3 sequence is 14 residues long. Germline V gene lookup returns CDR1 SGHAT and CDR2 FQNNGV. Here the CDR3 reads CASSFATTNEKLFF. The CDR3 region has the DNA TGTGCCAGCAGCTTCGCTACAACTAATGAAAAACTGTTTTTT. The whole variable domain, remainder taken from reference TRBV11-2 and TRBJ1-4, is EAGVAQSPRYKIIEKRQSVAFWCNPISGHATLYWYQQILGQGPKLLIQFQNNGVVDDSQLPKDRFSAERLKGVDSTLKIQPAKLEDSAVYLCASSFATTNEKLFFGSGTQLSVL.

The V and J genes are TRBV6-2 or TRBV6-3 and TRBJ1-6; D possibly corresponds to TRBD1 (6 bases). Trimming cost V 4 bases and J 9 bases, with 16 bases left between them. Germline CDR1 reads MNHEY; CDR2 reads SVGEGT. CDR3 size: 15 residues. The CDR3 DNA reads TGTGCCAGCAGTTCGCCCCCGGGACATGGTTCACCCCTCCACTTT. Protein sequence: CASSSPPGHGSPLHF.

This clone is medium-sized within its sample. The J gene is TRBJ2-1, the V gene TRBV5-1, with unresolved D. The CDR3 covers 15 residues. Per germline, CDR1 SGHRS and CDR2 YFSETQ. V lost 5 bases to trimming and J lost 8 bases, with 20 bases between them. CDR3 nucleotides: TGCGCCAGCAGGTCAGGAAACGTGGGTGTAGATGAGCAGTTCTTC. Its translation: CASRSGNVGVDEQFF.

The chain combines TRBV5-5 with TRBJ2-1; tentatively, D is TRBD1 (6 bases). V lost 4 bases, J lost 14 bases, and 19 bases lay in between. The CDR3 loop spans 13 amino acids. Germline lookup yields CDR1 SGHKS and CDR2 YYEKEE (reference sequence). CDR3 bases: TGTGCCAGCAGCCCCATTGGGGGCGATGTGGAGTTCTTC. Translating gives CASSPIGGDVEFF.

The rearrangement uses TRBV2 and TRBJ1-5, with D tentatively TRBD1 (5 bases). This CDR3 contains 16 residues. V was trimmed by 3 bases and J by 4 bases, leaving 16 bases between them. CDR1 and CDR2 from the germline V gene are SNHLY and FYNNEI. The CDR3 here is CASSEGRRLTNQPQHF. The CDR3 nucleotides are TGTGCCAGCAGTGAGGGGCGGCGACTAACAAATCAGCCCCAGCATTTT.

This chain links TRBV4-3 with TRBJ1-5; 8 positions agree with TRBD1. The CDR3 has 17 residues. From germline, CDR1 is LGHNA and CDR2 YSLEER. J was trimmed by 7 bases and V by 4 bases; bases with no gene match: 15. The CDR3 region has the DNA TGCGCCAGCAGCCCGAGCGTGACAGGGGATAGTATGCAGCCCCAGCATTTT. This gives the protein CASSPSVTGDSMQPQHF.

The rearrangement joins TRBV3-1 (or the pseudogene TRBV3-2) to TRBJ2-7; D gene uncertain. V dropped 0 bases and J dropped 6 bases, with 9 bases sitting between them. The germline CDR1 and CDR2 sequences are LGHDT and YNNKEL (reference sequence). The CDR3 runs 13 residues. CDR3 protein: CASSQDPVFEQYF. The CDR3 coding sequence is TGTGCCAGCAGCCAAGACCCAGTATTCGAGCAGTACTTC.

V is TRBV3-1 (or the pseudogene TRBV3-2) and J is TRBJ2-7; D perhaps matches TRBD1 (6 bases). CDR3 length: 16 amino acids. V dropped 4 bases and J dropped 7 bases, with 23 bases sitting between them. Germline-derived CDR1 and CDR2 are LGHDT and YNNKEL (reference sequence). Here the CDR3 DNA reads TGTGCCAGCAGCCTAAGAGCGGAGGCAGGGGTGAGTGAGCAGTACTTC. Its translation is CASSLRAEAGVSEQYF.

This clone was observed once. This chain links TRBV18 with TRBJ1-3; D may be TRBD1 (5 bases). The CDR3 runs 14 residues. Trimming pared 4 bases from V and 0 bases from J, leaving 7 bases between. CDR1 is KGHSH, CDR2 LQKENI, per germline. Here the CDR3 DNA reads TGTGCCAGCTCACTTGGGGGCTCTGGAAACACCATATATTTT. Amino acids: CASSLGGSGNTIYF.

The chain recombines TRBV6-5 with TRBJ2-2; D not certain. The V gene lost 5 bases and the J gene lost 3 bases, with 10 bases spanning the gap. Germline V CDR1 and CDR2: MNHEY, SVGAGI. The CDR3 runs 14 residues. The CDR3 region is CASSLDPHTGELFF. The CDR3 bases are TGTGCCAGCAGTCTGGACCCCCACACCGGGGAGCTGTTTTTT.

This chain joins TRBV30 and TRBJ2-1; D call uncertain. V was clipped by 0 bases and J by 6 bases, with 12 bases between them. The germline V gene encodes CDR1 GTSNPN and CDR2 SVGIG (reference sequence). The CDR3 covers 14 residues. The CDR3 nucleotides read TGTGCCTGGAGTGTACCCAGGAGTGGCAATGAGCAGTTCTTC. Residues: CAWSVPRSGNEQFF.

This CDR3 reads CASSTRLREGYNEQFF. CDR3 coding DNA: TGTGCCAGCAGCACCCGCTTACGGGAGGGGTACAATGAGCAGTTCTTC. This sequence joins TRBV7-3 and TRBJ2-1; 8 nucleotides line up with TRBD2. Germline V gene sequence: CDR1 SGHTA, CDR2 FQGTGA. The CDR3 spans 16 residues. With 5 bases clipped from V and 4 bases from J, the junction kept 10 bases outside the gene matches.

The chain recombines TRBV5-8 with TRBJ1-4; 8 bases agree with TRBD1. CDR1 and CDR2 (germline): SGHTS, YDEGEE. V was clipped by 2 bases and J by 5 bases; unmatched bases: 14. The CDR3 spans 18 residues. The CDR3 sequence: CASSFPGQAFWDNEKLFF. As DNA, the CDR3 is TGTGCCAGCAGCTTCCCGGGACAGGCGTTCTGGGACAATGAAAAACTGTTTTTT.